These T cell receptor beta chains were read from a single sample in a study of shared clonotypes between healthy human individuals. Method: immunoSEQ multiplex PCR; TCRdb's copy keeps in-frame clones and lacks some. Of roughly 2.2 million clones detected, less than 95% appear once; the ten largest clones hold 0.3% to 0.45%. Sample: naive CD4+ T cells from PBMCs. The source is a man between 18 and 35 years old in good health. Some clones in this sample may be carry-over from other donors' samples. CDR3s include the opening cysteine and the closing phenylalanine or tryptophan. Fields, in order: V gene, D gene, J gene, clone size, CDR3 protein, CDR3 DNA. A D gene is named only where the DNA matches it firmly. Size values are once, few and many counts, or a class for expanded clones, and some rows have none.

TRBV6-6	NA	TRBJ2-7	NA	CASRAPGSSYEQYF	TGTGCCAGCAGAGCCCCCGGCAGCTCCTACGAGCAGTACTTC
TRBV28	NA	TRBJ2-4	NA	CASSLAHHTAKNIQYF	TGTGCCAGCAGTTTAGCGCATCATACAGCCAAAAACATTCAGTACTTC
TRBV15	TRBD2	TRBJ2-7	NA	CATSRTSGNYEQYF	TGTGCCACCAGCCGGACTAGCGGGAACTACGAGCAGTACTTC
TRBV5-4	NA	TRBJ1-1	NA	CASSPDVPIVSAEAFF	TGTGCCAGCAGCCCGGACGTCCCCATTGTGTCTGCTGAAGCTTTCTTT
TRBV6-6	NA	TRBJ1-2	NA	CASSLHGFYGYTF	TGTGCCAGCAGTTTACACGGGTTCTATGGCTACACCTTC
TRBV12-1	NA	TRBJ1-1	NA	CASSFFGQEEGNTEAFF	TGTGCCAGCAGCTTTTTCGGCCAAGAGGAGGGCAACACTGAAGCTTTCTTT
TRBV9	TRBD2	TRBJ2-1	once	CASSAPGGTSGRGSYNEQFF	TGTGCCAGCAGCGCCCCAGGAGGGACTAGCGGGAGGGGATCCTACAATGAGCAGTTCTTC
TRBV2	TRBD1	TRBJ2-5	NA	CAGGTGVQEPQYF	TGTGCCGGGGGGACAGGGGTACAAGAGCCCCAGTACTTC
TRBV9	NA	TRBJ2-5	NA	CASSVESGQETQYF	TGTGCCAGCAGCGTAGAAAGCGGGCAAGAGACCCAGTACTTC
TRBV5-1	NA	TRBJ1-5	NA	CASSLVGVGQPQHF	TGCGCCAGCAGCTTGGTCGGGGTAGGGCAGCCCCAGCATTTT
TRBV5-1	TRBD1	TRBJ2-5	NA	CASSPPHTKTGGQETQYF	TGCGCCAGCAGCCCTCCCCATACAAAGACAGGGGGACAAGAGACCCAGTACTTC
TRBV28	TRBD1	TRBJ1-5	NA	CASRFLGQGVVQPQHF	TGTGCCAGCAGATTTTTGGGACAGGGGGTAGTTCAGCCCCAGCATTTT
TRBV9	NA	TRBJ2-7	few	CASSVGGGGIPYEQYF	TGTGCCAGCAGCGTAGGGGGCGGAGGGATCCCTTACGAGCAGTACTTC
TRBV19	NA	TRBJ2-7	few	CASSIVGGSYEQYF	TGTGCCAGTAGTATAGTTGGCGGCTCCTACGAGCAGTACTTC
TRBV11-2	TRBD2	TRBJ2-7	NA	CASSLELAGVREQYF	TGTGCCAGCAGCTTAGAGCTAGCGGGAGTTCGCGAGCAGTACTTC
TRBV10-2	TRBD1	TRBJ2-7	NA	CASNGQGVPYEQYF	TGCGCCAGCAACGGACAGGGGGTTCCTTACGAGCAGTACTTC
TRBV28	TRBD1	TRBJ2-7	once	CASSSRTGYYEQYF	TGTGCCAGCAGTTCTAGGACAGGGTACTACGAGCAGTACTTC
TRBV2	NA	TRBJ2-2	NA	CASGPGANTGELFF	TGTGCCAGCGGCCCTGGCGCGAACACCGGGGAGCTGTTTTTT
TRBV6-6	NA	TRBJ1-2	NA	CASSYVGSLDGYTF	TGTGCCAGCAGTTACGTCGGCAGCTTGGATGGCTACACCTTC
TRBV2	NA	TRBJ2-5	NA	CASSEALAATQETQYF	TGTGCCAGCAGTGAAGCGCTGGCGGCCACGCAAGAGACCCAGTACTTC
TRBV5-1	NA	TRBJ2-3	NA	CASSQDTSTDTQYF	TGCGCCAGCAGTCAGGACACTAGCACAGATACGCAGTATTTT
TRBV19	NA	TRBJ2-5	NA	CASRQTQQETQYF	TGTGCCAGCAGACAGACGCAACAAGAGACCCAGTACTTC
TRBV19	NA	TRBJ1-4	NA	CASSIDTGLGEEKLFF	TGTGCCAGTAGTATAGATACAGGGCTCGGAGAGGAAAAACTGTTTTTT
TRBV27	NA	TRBJ2-7	NA	CASSFRGTVLNEQYF	TGTGCCAGCAGTTTTCGCGGGACAGTTCTCAACGAGCAGTACTTC
TRBV5-1	NA	TRBJ2-3	NA	CASSLRAKNSGTDTQYF	TGCGCCAGCAGCTTGCGGGCCAAAAACTCTGGGACAGATACGCAGTATTTT
TRBV6-6	TRBD1	TRBJ1-1	NA	CASSRTGDTEAFF	TGTGCCAGCAGCCGCACAGGGGACACTGAAGCTTTCTTT
TRBV6-5	TRBD2	TRBJ2-7	NA	CASKKAGVGYEQYF	TGTGCCAGCAAGAAAGCGGGAGTAGGCTACGAGCAGTACTTC
TRBV28	NA	TRBJ1-1	NA	CAIRGTNTEAFF	TGTGCCATCAGAGGGACGAACACTGAAGCTTTCTTT
TRBV11-2	TRBD2	TRBJ2-7	NA	CASSSLADSSYEQYF	TGTGCCAGCAGCTCACTAGCGGACAGCTCCTACGAGCAGTACTTC
TRBV5-1	NA	TRBJ1-1	NA	CASSQRERNTEAFF	TGCGCCAGCAGCCAACGGGAGAGGAACACTGAAGCTTTCTTT
TRBV5-1	TRBD1	TRBJ1-5	NA	CASSPRTGANQPQHF	TGCGCCAGCAGCCCACGAACAGGGGCGAATCAGCCCCAGCATTTT
TRBV13	NA	TRBJ1-1	NA	CASSLEGTGAFF	TGTGCCAGCAGCTTAGAGGGGACGGGGGCTTTCTTT
TRBV7-9	NA	TRBJ2-1	NA	CASSLALRLGVRNEQFF	TGTGCCAGCAGCTTAGCGCTGAGACTAGGGGTTCGTAATGAGCAGTTCTTC
TRBV19	NA	TRBJ1-2	few	CASSTRGGYTF	TGTGCCAGTAGTACCCGAGGGGGCTACACCTTC
TRBV9	NA	TRBJ1-4	NA	CASSVAAGAGNEKLFF	TGTGCCAGCAGCGTAGCGGCGGGGGCAGGAAATGAAAAACTGTTTTTT
TRBV4-2	TRBD1	TRBJ1-1	few	CASSQHRDRGIRHEAFF	TGTGCCAGCAGCCAACACCGGGACAGGGGAATTAGACATGAAGCTTTCTTT
TRBV28	TRBD1	TRBJ1-2	NA	CASSSDRFVGYTF	TGTGCCAGCAGTTCGGACAGGTTTGTAGGCTACACCTTC
TRBV5-1	NA	TRBJ1-1	once	CASSLGASAGLMNTEAFF	TGCGCCAGCAGCTTAGGTGCCTCAGCCGGCCTCATGAACACTGAAGCTTTCTTT
TRBV5-1	NA	TRBJ1-2	few	CASSRYSRTAYYGYTF	TGCGCCAGCAGCCGTTATAGCAGGACAGCGTACTATGGCTACACCTTC
TRBV29-1	NA	TRBJ2-3	NA	CSVATRYTDTQYF	TGCAGCGTTGCGACGCGCTACACAGATACGCAGTATTTT